The 10 T cell receptor beta chains below were found in one sample sequenced in a study of CD8+CD57+ T cells in acquired aplastic anemia. Genomic DNA templated the TCR beta VDJ and CDR3 profiling. In TCRdb, the reads were re-called with MiXCR into one record per CDR3 protein. The sample shows about 81,000 distinct CDR3 sequences, roughly half of them seen only once. Sequencing used sorted CD4+, CD8+, or CD8+CD57+ T cells (not recorded which) from PBMCs. These receptors originate from a human donor in good health, serving as a control.

Ten or more counts support this clonotype. The chain recombines TRBV20-1 with TRBJ2-1; D may be TRBD1 or TRBD2 (5 bases each). V gave up 3 bases and J gave up 9 bases, with 15 bases separating them. The CDR3 contains 13 residues. Germline assignment: CDR1 DFQATT and CDR2 SNEGSKA (reference sequence). The CDR3 spells CSASMGLGSEQFF. The CDR3 nucleotides read TGCAGTGCTAGCATGGGGCTTGGGAGTGAGCAGTTCTTC.

This clonotype showed up many times. The genes are TRBV24-1 and TRBJ2-2; D may match TRBD1 or TRBD2 (5 bases each). V shed 1 base and J shed 1 base, with 9 bases lying between them. Germline CDR1 KGHDR, CDR2 SFDVKD. The CDR3 length is 16 residues. The CDR3 protein is CATSDLGTKNTGELFF. CDR3 sequence (DNA): TGTGCCACCAGTGATTTAGGGACGAAGAACACCGGGGAGCTGTTTTTT.

Note on this clonotype: A much larger clone sits a single nucleotide away, making a read error possible. CDR3 region: CASSLVSSGSVNERYF. The DNA for the CDR3 is TGTGCCAGCAGCTTGGTTTCTAGCGGGAGTGTCAACGAGCGGTACTTC. The V gene is TRBV11-2, the J gene TRBJ2-7; TRBD2 aligns across 10 bases. The germline V gene encodes CDR1 SGHAT and CDR2 FQNNGV. This CDR3 has 16 amino acids.

This chain uses TRBV5-6 with TRBJ1-6; 9 bases agree with TRBD1. Germline V gene sequence: CDR1 SGHDT, CDR2 YYEEEE. J gave up 7 bases and V 4 bases, and 6 bases lay outside the gene matches. The CDR3 extends over 15 amino acids. The CDR3 sequence is CASSDGTGGNSPLHF. CDR3 coding DNA: TGTGCCAGCAGCGACGGTACAGGGGGCAATTCACCCCTCCACTTT.

The chain recombines TRBV15 with TRBJ1-6; D perhaps matches TRBD1 (5 bases). V was shortened by 0 bases and J by 4 bases, with 7 bases between the two germline ends. CDR1 and CDR2 (germline): LNHNV, YYDKDF (reference sequence). This CDR3 comprises 15 residues. CDR3 amino acids: CATSRETAYNSPLHF. In DNA form, the CDR3 reads TGTGCCACCAGCAGAGAGACAGCGTATAATTCACCCCTCCACTTT.

This clonotype came up a few times. The V and J genes are TRBV15 and TRBJ1-2; D is unclear. Germline V gives CDR1 LNHNV, CDR2 YYDKDF (reference sequence). V shed 3 bases and J shed 0 bases, with 14 bases lying between them. CDR3 length equals 16 residues. CDR3 sequence: CATSSVGPQSNYGYTF. CDR3 bases: TGTGCCACCAGCAGCGTAGGGCCTCAATCTAACTATGGCTACACCTTC.

This chain uses TRBV9 with TRBJ2-7; D gene unclear. V gave up 9 bases and J gave up 2 bases, with 12 bases separating them. Germline CDR1 reads SGDLS; CDR2 reads YYNGEE. CDR3 length: 12 amino acids. The CDR3 loop reads CAISPATYEQYF. CDR3 nucleotide sequence: TGTGCCATCAGTCCGGCGACCTACGAGCAGTACTTC.

The V and J genes are TRBV11-2 and TRBJ2-2; TRBD2 might be the D (5 bases). Trimming left V 2 bases short and J 9 bases short, with 13 bases between. The CDR3 has 14 residues. In germline, CDR1 is SGHAT, CDR2 FQNNGV. CDR3 sequence reads: CASSLSTGSRELFF. The DNA for the CDR3 is TGTGCCAGCAGCTTAAGTACGGGGTCCAGGGAGCTGTTTTTT.

The V call is TRBV10-3, the J call TRBJ2-7, with a weak D call TRBD1 (6 bases). This CDR3 is 14 amino acids long. Germline V gene data show CDR1 as ENHRY and CDR2 as SYGVKD. Trimming stripped 4 bases from V and 2 bases from J, with 12 bases between. The CDR3 bases are TGTGCCATCAGTGCCCGGGACACTACCTACGAGCAGTACTTC. Residues: CAISARDTTYEQYF.

The table lists this clonotype with many counts. The chain joins TRBV10-1 to TRBJ2-3; D is ambiguous. The CDR3 extends over 15 amino acids. Trimming removed 2 bases from V and 2 bases from J, with 11 bases in between. The germline CDR1 and CDR2 sequences are WNHNN and SYGVQD (reference sequence). Here the CDR3 DNA reads TGCGCCAGCAGTGAGATCGGCTCCCCCACAGATACGCAGTATTTT. Translated, it gives CASSEIGSPTDTQYF.